One T cell receptor (beta chain) is described in this entry. V was clipped by 2 bases and J by 6 bases; unmatched bases: 6. This CDR3 has 16 residues. Per the germline V gene, CDR1 is SGHTA and CDR2 is FQGTGA. These data come from a study of blood T cell repertoires in COVID-19. Study background: The analysed material was cDNA or gDNA that came from T cells, B-cell-depleted T cells, or PBMCs.

Here immunoSEQ multiplex PCR was the method, and the copy in TCRdb shows in-frame clones only, minus some. The table includes about 410,000 clones, about 91% detected once. Sequencing was done on a sample of peripheral blood. The TCR comes from a woman between 35 and 50 years old with COVID-19, enrolled during active disease. The chain joins TRBV7-3 to TRBJ2-2; 10 bases line up with TRBD2. CDR3 sequence (DNA): TGTGCCAGCAGCTTAGCTAGCGGGGGTGTTGCCGGGGAGCTGTTTTTT. The encoded protein is CASSLASGGVAGELFF.